The rows below give T cell receptor beta chains drawn from one sample of a study of T-cell memory formation after mild COVID-19. TCRdb itself ran the 5' RACE reads through MiXCR, one entry per CDR3 protein. The sample holds about 180,000 distinct CDR3 sequences, around a sixth seen once. The sample taken for sequencing was PBMCs or a T cell subset sorted from them (not recorded which). These receptor sequences come from a man aged 18 to 30 who had mild COVID-19 (a few samples of this study predate the infection). Cell type and time point are not known. CDR3s leave out the opening cysteine and the closing phenylalanine or tryptophan. The order of the fields is CDR3 protein, CDR3 length, V gene.

ASSFFFDTGYGYT | 13 | TRBV12-3/TRBV12-4
ASSHDGTGAGNTIY | 14 | TRBV4-3
ASSIGQGTNNSPLH | 14 | TRBV5-1
ASSAPGGVNTEAF | 13 | TRBV19
ASSWDPNEKLF | 11 | TRBV7-2
ATSDTTGLGYT | 11 | TRBV24-1
ASTPGGLYGYT | 11 | TRBV7-9
ASSQDGGRPGEEETQY | 16 | TRBV4-3
AWSRGTNTEAF | 11 | TRBV30
ASSQEGQGALSTEAF | 15 | TRBV4-3
ASSQGRSTGELF | 12 | TRBV3-1
ASSWGQVRSQPQH | 13 | TRBV27
ASSHPGASGGATGELF | 16 | TRBV6-5
ASSFTGGPNEQF | 12 | TRBV5-1
ASSLARVTEAF | 11 | TRBV12-3/TRBV12-4
ASSHAGELF | 9 | TRBV4-3